This T cell receptor (beta chain) was sequenced during a study of T cell responses to AZD1222 COVID-19 vaccine. Study-wide points: The donors showed a predominance of white British ancestry and of females, with possible underestimation of clonal diversity.

CDR1 is SEHNR, CDR2 FQNEAQ, per germline (reference sequence). This CDR3 comprises 15 residues. V lost 3 bases and J lost 4, with 15 bases in between. For this clone: As yet, its antigen is unknown.

Sequenced by immunoSEQ multiplex PCR; TCRdb stores in-frame clones only, minus some. The repertoire has 200,000 or so clones, about 90% of them found once; the top ten carry less than 3%. The chain employs TRBV7-9 and TRBJ1-1; no clear D gene. The receptor's source is an adult in good health. The sample consisted of peripheral blood, taken on day 0 of MenACWY control vaccination. CDR3 in DNA: TGTGCCAGCAGCTTCGATCGGGTAGACCTCACTGAAGCTTTCTTT. Translating gives CASSFDRVDLTEAFF.